The 2 T cell receptor beta chains reported below all come from one sample, sequenced in a study of CD8+ T cells in alopecia areata. Regarding treatment: oral pan-JAK inhibitor, 5-10 mg twice daily. Extraction of RNA preceded its reverse transcription into cDNA, which served as the sequencing template. Repertoires were generated with immunoSEQ multiplex PCR, while TCRdb's copy carries only in-frame clones and drops some. The repertoire has 110,000 or so clones, 45% to 65% of them found once; the top ten carry more than 3%. Specimen: CD4+ T cells sorted from blood, collected at week 24, from a patient treated with tofacitinib. These receptors were obtained from a human donor with alopecia areata.

The chain joins TRBV10-3 to TRBJ1-2; possible D gene TRBD1, 6 bases. The CDR3 has 13 residues. Germline V gene data show CDR1 as ENHRY and CDR2 as SYGVKD. V lost 5 bases and J 6 bases, leaving 13 bases between the germline ends. The CDR3 reads CAISQGKGDGYTF. CDR3 DNA: TGTGCCATCAGTCAGGGGAAGGGAGATGGCTACACCTTC.

This rearrangement joins TRBV25-1 to TRBJ2-5, with D possibly TRBD2 on 5 matching bases. Germline values: CDR1 MGHDK, CDR2 SYGVNS. CDR3 size: 12 residues. Trimming shortened V by 11 bases and J by 3 bases, and 13 bases separated the two germline ends. CDR3 residues: CAGSSGEETQYF. CDR3 in DNA: TGTGCCGGCTCAAGCGGTGAAGAGACCCAGTACTTC.